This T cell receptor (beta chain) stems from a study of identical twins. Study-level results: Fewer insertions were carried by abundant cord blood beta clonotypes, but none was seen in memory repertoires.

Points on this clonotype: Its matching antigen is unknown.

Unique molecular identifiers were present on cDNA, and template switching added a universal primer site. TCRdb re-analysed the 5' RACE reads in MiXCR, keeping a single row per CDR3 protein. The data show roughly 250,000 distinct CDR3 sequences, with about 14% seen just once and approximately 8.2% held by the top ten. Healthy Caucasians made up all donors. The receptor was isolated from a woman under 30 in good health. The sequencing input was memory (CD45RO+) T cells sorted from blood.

The CDR3 DNA reads as TGCAGTGCTAGAGAGGTCGGGGGCGGGAGGGTCACAGATACGCAGTATTTT. Its translation is CSAREVGGGRVTDTQYF. The chain uses TRBV20-1 and TRBJ2-3; 9 nucleotides agree with TRBD2. Germline CDR1 is DFQATT and CDR2 is SNEGSKA (reference sequence). The CDR3 length is 17 residues. V shed 0 bases and J 2 bases; nucleotides not matched to a gene: 9.